This T cell receptor (beta chain) was identified during a study of cytomegalovirus exposure and HLA in healthy donors. Study-wide context: HLA-typed donors were the source of about 85 million unique TCRs held in an early data release.

Whole-study findings and limits: Rare TCR sequences predominated, though certain public TCRs were found in many donors.

The PCR used 60 Vbeta and 13 Jbeta primers. Here immunoSEQ multiplex PCR was the method, and the copy in TCRdb shows in-frame clones only, minus some. This table holds under 200,000 clones, about 77% found once. This clone appeared once. Its antigen remains unidentified. V gave up 0 bases and J gave up 2 bases; unmatched junction bases: 3. In germline, CDR1 is SGHRS, CDR2 YFSETQ. The CDR3 covers 16 residues. The chain has TRBV5-1 and TRBJ2-7; 12 positions agree with TRBD2. The sequence came from a man under 40 in good health and CMV-seronegative. Sequencing used PBMCs. CDR3 sequence: CASSLGLAGAPYEQYF. Written as DNA, the CDR3 is TGCGCCAGCAGCTTGGGACTAGCGGGAGCCCCCTACGAGCAGTACTTC.